This T cell receptor beta chain was identified during a study of cytomegalovirus exposure and HLA in healthy donors (dated by TCRdb to about 2017). Broadly, across the study: According to an earlier analysis of around 600 of the donors, about 170 million T cells yielded over 100 million unique TCR beta sequences and about 300 Gb of sequence data. Typing coverage varied by locus: roughly 629-640 donors for A, B, C, DRB1 and DQB1; roughly 560 for DQA1; about 570 for DPA1; under 490 for DPB1. Across roughly 420 genotyped donors of the cohort, an average of 235,054 unique TCR beta nucleotide sequences per donor were sequenced, and 15% to 20% of those sequences were non-productive. Among the approximately 400 genotyped donors, about 83% belonged to the genetic ancestry cluster associated with self-reported Caucasian donors. All discovery cohort repertoires had been generated using a single sequencing platform. In the later analysis, no new phenotypic data were used to find candidate immune exposures; instead, reliance was placed on TCR beta sequences and their occurrence across donors. To predict cytomegalovirus infection status, the study brought together high-throughput TCR immunosequencing, statistical association of individual TCRs with disease status, and machine learning. A later analysis re-analyzed previously published TCR beta repertoires from roughly 690 donors and added high-resolution HLA genotyping to study TCR occurrence patterns. The study was designed to test whether signatures of past pathogen exposure could be identified by cataloging public T cell receptors. Using immunosequencing, the study profiled T cell repertoires from 640 or so subjects and related those repertoires to cytomegalovirus serostatus. About 310 gigabases of sequencing data and around 87 million unique TCR sequences were included in an early release covering over 600 HLA-typed donors. A later genetic analysis used genome-wide SNP genotypes for about 55% of the 666 donors, treating that subset as a discovery cohort. Donor age, sex, ethnicity and CMV serostatus were compiled alongside the repertoire data. HLA typing included class I and class II loci at four-digit resolution. Four or five DR-DQ haplotypes were handled as single units for association and clustering, since linkage in the cohort was strong. In addition to the first cohort of 650 to 800 subjects, a separate validation cohort of 130 or so different subjects was used. To decide whether each TCR beta V gene segment behaved as functional or pseudogenic, an earlier analysis of approximately 620 of the donors relied on high-throughput TCR beta sequencing.

Beyond this particular receptor, the publication reports: In a later analysis, around 15,000 TCR beta sequences were associated with specific HLA alleles at a false discovery rate of 0.05. When HLA alleles, especially DR and DQ, strongly co-occurred, TCR associations were difficult to assign to individual alleles. Compared with the 666-donor mean, donors in an Asian-associated ancestry cluster had fewer N-insertions in productive TCRs, according to a later genetic analysis. The 87-base-pair reads could not distinguish some IMGT-functional V segments, including TRBV6-2 and TRBV6-3, so those segments were excluded. An association between a missense DCLRE1C variant and V-gene and J-gene trimming of TCR beta chains was found in a later genetic analysis and replicated in an independent cohort. According to a later analysis, parvovirus B19, influenza, CMV and Epstein-Barr virus appeared linked to several top co-occurrence clusters. In an earlier analysis of around 500 of the donors, most TCR beta V segments appeared in productive rearrangements about 87% or about 30% of the time, broadly matching IMGT annotations. Most CMV-associated TCR beta chains appeared to be HLA-restricted in a later analysis, and the HLA associations seemed to be driven largely by CMV exposure. In vitro tests confirmed that a few of the cytomegalovirus-associated TCR beta chains recognize cytomegalovirus antigens. For the cohort, immune exposure information was limited to CMV serostatus. The sequencing pipeline was judged likely to have produced a cluster of highly shared sequence variants as a technical artifact. While some public TCRs were present in many individuals, most TCR sequences turned up only very rarely across donors. Cytomegalovirus status was reported to be diagnosed by the classifier with high specificity and sensitivity in both the original and validation cohorts. According to a later analysis, TCR association rates differed among HLA loci, with DRB1 alleles showing the most associated TCRs and HLA-C alleles showing the fewest. Because counts were too low, about 18 rarely observed V segments, including chromosome 9 orphons, were excluded from the earlier analysis of around 590 of the donors. In this cohort, only TCR beta chains were sequenced, and detectable features were limited by the absence of alpha or paired-chain data. A further reported finding was that TCR beta sequences accurately predicted the HLA-A and HLA-B alleles for most subjects in the first cohort. It was suggested by the authors that the approach could potentially be generalized to other disease states and immunological phenotypes. Roughly uniform sequencing depth across donors was assumed in presence/absence analyses, although this assumption may not hold. A later analysis found that HLA-associated TCR beta chains were more clonally expanded and had lower generation probabilities than equally common non-associated chains. Linkage disequilibrium might explain the correlated functional status among segregating V segments, but an unknown experimental factor could not be excluded. Because some donors lacked HLA typing at each locus, the association tests relied only on the typed subset. In the study, 164 TCR beta chains were listed as associated with cytomegalovirus.

With respect to this clone: What antigen it recognizes has not been identified.

The protocol used for the library was the immunoSEQ multiplex PCR assay. For the multiplex PCR, a mixture combining 60 forward primers for TCR Vbeta segments and 13 reverse primers for TCR Jbeta segments was used. Amplification of the CDR3 region of rearranged TCR beta genes was performed with a multiplex PCR assay on genomic DNA. On the Illumina HiSeq System, the amplified TCR beta libraries were sequenced as 87-base-pair reads. In the source study's methods: Across the roughly 670 repertoires, a later analysis counted some 80 million unique TCR beta chains, around 11 million of which were shared by at least two donors. To remove PCR and sequencing errors, raw reads were error-corrected and collapsed into unique sequences using a nearest-neighbor algorithm that merged closely related sequences. To assign V, D and J gene segments, CDR3 sequences were aligned to IMGT reference sequences. For a sequence to be retained, a match of at least six nucleotides was required to both a V gene segment and a J gene segment. A rearrangement counted as productive if the CDR3 had no stop codons and remained in frame with V and J, and every other rearrangement counted as non-productive. Following IMGT convention, CDR3 was defined as the stretch from the second conserved V-encoded cysteine up to the conserved J-encoded phenylalanine. Sequences without an unambiguous match to a single V gene segment were excluded from the earlier analysis of 450 to 750 of the donors. In an earlier analysis of 587 of the donors, V segments were called functional above 56.7% productive rearrangements and were called segregating when the between-donor standard deviation exceeded 5%. A statistical classification framework was built to diagnose cytomegalovirus status from the catalog of TCR beta chain sequences. In a later analysis, TCR nucleotide sequences were compared against IMGT/GENE-DB human TR gene sequences so that V and J genes could be assigned. The TCRdist pipeline was used in a later analysis to assign CDR3 sequences and most-parsimonious VDJ recombination scenarios. A later analysis defined each TCR beta chain by its CDR3 amino acid sequence plus V-gene family, and excluded reads lacking a unique V-gene family. As a way to deal with suspected cross-contamination and a sequencing artifact, a later analysis dropped 450 to 700 nucleotide sequences that were highly shared and had low generation probability. For each public chain, a later analysis derived a clonal expansion index from normalized ranks of inferred template counts within each repertoire. In a later analysis, generation probabilities were computed with a VDJ recombination model fitted to out-of-frame rearrangements, and the resulting probabilities were checked against IGoR. A later analysis scored TCR-TCR, TCR-HLA and TCR-CMV co-occurrence with hypergeometric tests, applying a repertoire-size bias correction to TCR pairs. False discovery rates were estimated in a later analysis by permuting HLA or CMV assignments 20 times. In a later analysis, co-occurring TCRs were grouped using DBSCAN, and TCRdist sequence similarity was added for clustering within HLA-allele-positive subsets. For co-occurrence clustering, repertoires with fewer than 30,000 or more than 120,000 public chains were excluded, along with four to six repertoires with anomalous nucleotide sharing. TCRdb holds this immuneACCESS table with in-frame rearrangements only. Some clones are missing; in checked studies, unresolved V genes explain under half, and the rest has no known cause. V and J calls and clone size are copied from that table; D and trimming were computed from the DNA. The data table for this sample lists 150,000 to 200,000 clones. Together, the top ten hold around 0.8% of the sample.

The cohort consisted of 600 to 750 healthy bone marrow donors. Cohort members were all nominally healthy when sampled, although unrecorded immune exposures were likely present. The donor tested CMV seropositive and was one of the 289 seropositive cohort members. A peripheral blood sample was collected from each donor, and TCR beta sequencing was performed on peripheral blood mononuclear cells. Genomic DNA extraction from the blood cell samples was performed with the Qiagen DNeasy Blood Extraction Kit. Relative to germline, V is missing 1 base and J is missing 0 bases, with 7 bases of the junction outside any gene match. The germline V gene (reference sequence) sets CDR1 to GTSNPN and CDR2 to SVGIG. CDR3 length: 17 amino acids, cysteine to phenylalanine. Only the CDR3 portion is preserved as DNA: 51 bases, with reading frame beginning at the first base.

The sequencing input was PBMCs. The chain links TRBV30 with TRBJ2-3, and 10 bases in between align with TRBD2. This receptor was taken from a woman younger than 35 in good health and CMV-seropositive. The CDR3 amino acid sequence is: CAWSGSSGGLSTDTQYF. The bases read TGTGCCTGGAGTGGGTCTAGCGGGGGCCTCAGCACAGATACGCAGTATTTT.